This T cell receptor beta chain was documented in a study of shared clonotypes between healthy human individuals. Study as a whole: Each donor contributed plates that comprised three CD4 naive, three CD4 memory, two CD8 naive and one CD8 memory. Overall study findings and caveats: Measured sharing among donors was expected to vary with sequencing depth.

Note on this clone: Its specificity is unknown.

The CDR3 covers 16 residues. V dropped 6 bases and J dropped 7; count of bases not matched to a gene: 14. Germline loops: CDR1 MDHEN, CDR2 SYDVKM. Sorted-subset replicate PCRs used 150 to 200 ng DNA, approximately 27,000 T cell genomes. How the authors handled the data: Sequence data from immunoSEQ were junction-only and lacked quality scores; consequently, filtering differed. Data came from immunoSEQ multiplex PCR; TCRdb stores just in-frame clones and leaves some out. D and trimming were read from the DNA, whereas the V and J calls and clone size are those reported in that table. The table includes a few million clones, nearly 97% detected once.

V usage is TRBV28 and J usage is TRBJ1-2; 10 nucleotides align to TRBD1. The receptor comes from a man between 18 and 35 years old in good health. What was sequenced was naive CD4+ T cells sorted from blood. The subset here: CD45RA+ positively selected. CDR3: CASSLIAGTGDFGYTF. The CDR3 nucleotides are TGTGCCAGCAGCTTAATAGCCGGGACAGGGGACTTTGGCTACACCTTC.